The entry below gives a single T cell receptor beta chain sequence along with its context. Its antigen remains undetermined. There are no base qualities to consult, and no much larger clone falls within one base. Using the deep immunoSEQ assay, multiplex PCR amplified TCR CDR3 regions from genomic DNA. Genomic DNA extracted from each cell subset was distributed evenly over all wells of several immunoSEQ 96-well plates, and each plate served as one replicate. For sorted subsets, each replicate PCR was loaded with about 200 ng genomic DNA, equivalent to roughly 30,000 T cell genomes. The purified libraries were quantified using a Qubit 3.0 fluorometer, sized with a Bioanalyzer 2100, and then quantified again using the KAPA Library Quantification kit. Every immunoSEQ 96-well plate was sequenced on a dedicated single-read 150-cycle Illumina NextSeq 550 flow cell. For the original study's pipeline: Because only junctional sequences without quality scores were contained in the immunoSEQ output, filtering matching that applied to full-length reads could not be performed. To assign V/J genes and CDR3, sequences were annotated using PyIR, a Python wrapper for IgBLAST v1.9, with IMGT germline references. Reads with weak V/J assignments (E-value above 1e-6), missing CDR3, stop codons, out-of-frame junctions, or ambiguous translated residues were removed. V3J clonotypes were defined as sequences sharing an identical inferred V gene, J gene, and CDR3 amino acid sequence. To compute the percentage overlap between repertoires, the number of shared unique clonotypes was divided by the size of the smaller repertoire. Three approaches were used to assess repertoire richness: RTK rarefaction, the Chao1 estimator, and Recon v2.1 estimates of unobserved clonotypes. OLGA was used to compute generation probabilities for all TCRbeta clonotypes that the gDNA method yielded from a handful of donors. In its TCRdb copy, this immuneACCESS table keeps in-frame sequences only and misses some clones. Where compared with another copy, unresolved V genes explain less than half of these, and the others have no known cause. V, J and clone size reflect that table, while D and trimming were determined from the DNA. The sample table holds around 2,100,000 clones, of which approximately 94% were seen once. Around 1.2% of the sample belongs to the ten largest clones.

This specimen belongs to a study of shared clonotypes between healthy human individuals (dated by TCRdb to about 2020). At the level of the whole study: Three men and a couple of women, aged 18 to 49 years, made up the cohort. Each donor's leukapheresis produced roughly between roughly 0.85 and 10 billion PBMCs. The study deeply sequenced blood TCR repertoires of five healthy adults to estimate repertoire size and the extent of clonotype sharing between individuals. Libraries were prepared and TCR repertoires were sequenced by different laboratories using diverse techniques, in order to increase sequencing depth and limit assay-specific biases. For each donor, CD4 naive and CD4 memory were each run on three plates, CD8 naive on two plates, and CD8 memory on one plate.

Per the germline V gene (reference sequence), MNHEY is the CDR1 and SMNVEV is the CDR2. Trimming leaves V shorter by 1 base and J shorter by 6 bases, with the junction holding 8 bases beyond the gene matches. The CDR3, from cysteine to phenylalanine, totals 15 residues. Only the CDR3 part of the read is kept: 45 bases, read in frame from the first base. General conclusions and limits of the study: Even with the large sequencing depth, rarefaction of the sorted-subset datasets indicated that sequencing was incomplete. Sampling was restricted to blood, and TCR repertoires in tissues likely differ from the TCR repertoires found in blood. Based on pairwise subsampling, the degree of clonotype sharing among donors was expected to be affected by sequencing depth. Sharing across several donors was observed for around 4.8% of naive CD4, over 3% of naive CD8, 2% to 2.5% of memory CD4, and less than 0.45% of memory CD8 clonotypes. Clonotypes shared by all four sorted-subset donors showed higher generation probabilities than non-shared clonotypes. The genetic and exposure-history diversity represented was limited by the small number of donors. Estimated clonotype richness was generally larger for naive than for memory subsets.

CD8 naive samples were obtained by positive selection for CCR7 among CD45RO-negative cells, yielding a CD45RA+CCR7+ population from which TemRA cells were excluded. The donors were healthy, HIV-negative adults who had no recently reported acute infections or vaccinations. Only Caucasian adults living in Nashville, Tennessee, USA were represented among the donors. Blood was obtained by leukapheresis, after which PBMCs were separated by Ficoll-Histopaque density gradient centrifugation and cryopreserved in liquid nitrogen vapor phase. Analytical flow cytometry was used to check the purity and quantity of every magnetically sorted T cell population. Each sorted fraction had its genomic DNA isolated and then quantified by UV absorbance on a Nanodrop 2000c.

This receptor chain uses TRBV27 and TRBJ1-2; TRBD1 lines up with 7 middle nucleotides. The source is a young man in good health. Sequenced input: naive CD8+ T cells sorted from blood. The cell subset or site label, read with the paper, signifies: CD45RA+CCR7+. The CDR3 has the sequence CASSLLGGERDGYTF. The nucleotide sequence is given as TGTGCCAGCAGTTTATTAGGGGGCGAGAGGGATGGCTACACCTTC.